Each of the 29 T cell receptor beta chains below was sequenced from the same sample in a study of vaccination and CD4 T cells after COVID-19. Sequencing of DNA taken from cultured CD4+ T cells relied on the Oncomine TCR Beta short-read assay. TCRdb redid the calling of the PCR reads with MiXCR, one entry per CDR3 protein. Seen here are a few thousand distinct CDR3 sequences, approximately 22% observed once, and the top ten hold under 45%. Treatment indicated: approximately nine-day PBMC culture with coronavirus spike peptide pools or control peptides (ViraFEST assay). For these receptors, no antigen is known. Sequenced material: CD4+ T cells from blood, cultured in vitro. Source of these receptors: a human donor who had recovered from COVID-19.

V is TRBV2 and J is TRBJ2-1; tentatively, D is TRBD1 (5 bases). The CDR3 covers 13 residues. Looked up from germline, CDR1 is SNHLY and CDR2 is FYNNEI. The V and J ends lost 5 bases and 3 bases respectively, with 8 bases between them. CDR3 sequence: CASSLRVYNEQFF. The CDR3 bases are TGTGCCAGCAGTCTCAGGGTCTACAATGAGCAGTTCTTC.

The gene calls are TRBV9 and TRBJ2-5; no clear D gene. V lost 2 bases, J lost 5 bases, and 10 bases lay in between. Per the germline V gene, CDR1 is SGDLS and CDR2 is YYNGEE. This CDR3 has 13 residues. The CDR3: CASSVSAVETQYF. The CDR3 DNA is TGTGCCAGCAGCGTGAGCGCAGTGGAGACCCAGTACTTC.

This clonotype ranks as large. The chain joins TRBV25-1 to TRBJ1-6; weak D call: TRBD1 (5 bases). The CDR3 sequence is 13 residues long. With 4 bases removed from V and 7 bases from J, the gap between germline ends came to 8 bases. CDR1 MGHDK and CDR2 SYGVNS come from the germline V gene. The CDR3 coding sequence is TGTGCCAGCAGTGGGCAGGGAAATTCACCCCTCCACTTT. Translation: CASSGQGNSPLHF. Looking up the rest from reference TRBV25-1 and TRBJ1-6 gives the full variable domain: EADIYQTPRYLVIGTGKKITLECSQTMGHDKMYWYQQDPGMELHLIHYSYGVNSTEKGDLSSESTVSRIRTEHFPLTLESARPSHTSQYLCASSGQGNSPLHFGNGTRLTVT.

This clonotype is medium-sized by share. The CDR3 loop reads CSALQGVNTEAFF. CDR3 bases: TGCAGTGCTCTACAGGGCGTGAACACTGAAGCTTTCTTT. The chain combines TRBV20-1 with TRBJ1-1; the D gene is possibly TRBD1 (6 bases). CDR3 length: 13 amino acids. The ends were cut back, 5 bases at V and 0 bases at J, with 10 bases in the middle. Germline values: CDR1 DFQATT, CDR2 SNEGSKA (reference sequence).

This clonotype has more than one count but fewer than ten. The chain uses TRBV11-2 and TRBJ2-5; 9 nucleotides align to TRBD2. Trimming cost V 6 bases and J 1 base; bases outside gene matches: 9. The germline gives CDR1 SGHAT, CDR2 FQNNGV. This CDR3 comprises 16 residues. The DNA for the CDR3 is TGTGCCAGCAGTTTGTTCGCGGGGGGGCCCCAAGAGACCCAGTACTTC. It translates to CASSLFAGGPQETQYF.

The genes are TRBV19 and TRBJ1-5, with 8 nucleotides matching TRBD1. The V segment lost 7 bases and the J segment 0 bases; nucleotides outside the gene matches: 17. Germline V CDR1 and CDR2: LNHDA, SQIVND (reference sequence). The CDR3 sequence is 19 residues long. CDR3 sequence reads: CASTPGGPAHSYSNQPQHF. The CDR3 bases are TGTGCCAGTACACCAGGGGGCCCGGCGCACTCATATAGCAATCAGCCCCAGCATTTT. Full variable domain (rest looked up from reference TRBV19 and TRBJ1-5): DGGITQSPKYLFRKEGQNVTLSCEQNLNHDAMYWYRQDPGQGLRLIYYSQIVNDFQKGDIAEGYSVSREKKESFPLTVTSAQKNPTAFYLCASTPGGPAHSYSNQPQHFGDGTRLSIL.

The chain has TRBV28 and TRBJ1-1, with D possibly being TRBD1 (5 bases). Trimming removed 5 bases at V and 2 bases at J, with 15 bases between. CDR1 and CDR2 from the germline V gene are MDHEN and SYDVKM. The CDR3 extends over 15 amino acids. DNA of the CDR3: TGTGCCAGCAGTCCGACGGGACTGCTTAACACTGAAGCTTTCTTT. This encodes CASSPTGLLNTEAFF.

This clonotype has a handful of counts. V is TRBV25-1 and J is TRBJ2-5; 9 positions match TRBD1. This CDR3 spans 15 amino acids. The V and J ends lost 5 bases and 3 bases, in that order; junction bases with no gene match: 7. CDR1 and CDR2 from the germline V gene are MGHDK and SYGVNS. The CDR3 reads CASSPMGTGKETQYF. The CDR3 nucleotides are TGTGCCAGCAGTCCAATGGGGACAGGGAAAGAGACCCAGTACTTC. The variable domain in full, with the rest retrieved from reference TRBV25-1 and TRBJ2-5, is EADIYQTPRYLVIGTGKKITLECSQTMGHDKMYWYQQDPGMELHLIHYSYGVNSTEKGDLSSESTVSRIRTEHFPLTLESARPSHTSQYLCASSPMGTGKETQYFGPGTRLLVL.

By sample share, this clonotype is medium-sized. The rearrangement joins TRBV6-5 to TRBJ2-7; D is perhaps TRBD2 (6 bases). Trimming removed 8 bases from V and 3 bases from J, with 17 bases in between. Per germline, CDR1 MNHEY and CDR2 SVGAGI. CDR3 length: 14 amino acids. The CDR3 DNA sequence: TGTGCCAGCCAGTTAAGTCGGGGGAACTACGAGCAGTACTTC. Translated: CASQLSRGNYEQYF.

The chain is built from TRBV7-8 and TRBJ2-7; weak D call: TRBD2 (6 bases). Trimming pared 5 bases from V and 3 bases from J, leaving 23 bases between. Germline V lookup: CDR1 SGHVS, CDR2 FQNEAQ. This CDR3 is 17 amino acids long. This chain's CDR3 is CASSHGTGGTIFYEQYF. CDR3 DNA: TGTGCCAGCAGCCACGGTACTGGGGGGACGATATTCTACGAGCAGTACTTC.

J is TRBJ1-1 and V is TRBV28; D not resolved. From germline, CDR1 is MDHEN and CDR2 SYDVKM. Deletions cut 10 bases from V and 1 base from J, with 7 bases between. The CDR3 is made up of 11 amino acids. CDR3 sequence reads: CATAENTEAFF. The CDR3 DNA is TGTGCCACCGCGGAGAACACTGAAGCTTTCTTT.

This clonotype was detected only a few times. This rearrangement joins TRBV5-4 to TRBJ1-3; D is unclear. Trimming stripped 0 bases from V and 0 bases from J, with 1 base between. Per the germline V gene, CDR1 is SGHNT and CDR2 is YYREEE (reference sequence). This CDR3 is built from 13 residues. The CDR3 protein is CASSLGSGNTIYF. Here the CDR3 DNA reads TGTGCCAGCAGCTTGGGCTCTGGAAACACCATATATTTT.

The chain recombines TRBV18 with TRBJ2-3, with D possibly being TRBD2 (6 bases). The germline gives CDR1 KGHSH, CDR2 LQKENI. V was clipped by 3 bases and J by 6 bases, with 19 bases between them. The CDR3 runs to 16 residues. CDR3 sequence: CASSPADRDLGDTQYF. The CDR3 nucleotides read TGTGCCAGCTCACCGGCCGATAGGGACTTAGGGGATACGCAGTATTTT.

The chain's CDR3 is CASSFADTFWGAFF. In DNA, the CDR3 is TGTGCCAGCAGCTTTGCGGACACGTTTTGGGGAGCTTTCTTT. This chain connects TRBV11-3 to TRBJ1-1; a weak D match, TRBD1 (5 bases). This CDR3 region has 14 residues. CDR1 is SGHNT and CDR2 is YENEEA in the germline V gene. The V gene lost 3 bases and the J gene lost 10 bases, with 18 bases spanning the gap.

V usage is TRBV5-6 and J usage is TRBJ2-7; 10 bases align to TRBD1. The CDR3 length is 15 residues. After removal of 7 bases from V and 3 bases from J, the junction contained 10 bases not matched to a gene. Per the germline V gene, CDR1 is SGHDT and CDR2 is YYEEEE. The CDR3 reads CASAVGTGDYYEQYF. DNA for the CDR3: TGTGCCAGCGCCGTCGGGACAGGGGATTACTACGAGCAGTACTTC.

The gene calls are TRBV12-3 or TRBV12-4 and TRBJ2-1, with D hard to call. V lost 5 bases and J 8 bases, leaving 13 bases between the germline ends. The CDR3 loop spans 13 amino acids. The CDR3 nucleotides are TGTGCCAGCAGTAACCCCCCAAGGGATGAGCAGTTCTTC. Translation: CASSNPPRDEQFF.

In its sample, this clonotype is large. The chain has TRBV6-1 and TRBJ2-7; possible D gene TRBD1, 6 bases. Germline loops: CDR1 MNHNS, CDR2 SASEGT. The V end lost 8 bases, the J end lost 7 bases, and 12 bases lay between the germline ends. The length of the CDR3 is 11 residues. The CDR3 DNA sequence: TGTGCCAGCTCGGACAGTCGGGAGCAGTACTTC. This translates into CASSDSREQYF.

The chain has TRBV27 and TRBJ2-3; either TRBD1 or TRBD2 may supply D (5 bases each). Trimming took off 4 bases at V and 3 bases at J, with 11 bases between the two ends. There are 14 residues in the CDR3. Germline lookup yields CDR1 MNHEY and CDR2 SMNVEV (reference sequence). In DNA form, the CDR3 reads TGTGCCAGCAGTTCGGGGCAGACTACAGATACGCAGTATTTT. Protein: CASSSGQTTDTQYF.

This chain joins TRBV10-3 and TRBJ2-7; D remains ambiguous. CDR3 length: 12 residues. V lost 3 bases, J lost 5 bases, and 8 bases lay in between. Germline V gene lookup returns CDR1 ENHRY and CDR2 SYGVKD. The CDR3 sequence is CAISDISDEQYF. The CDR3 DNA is TGTGCCATCAGTGACATCAGTGACGAGCAGTACTTC.

The CDR3 DNA reads TGCAGTGCTAGCCCTAGCGTCCCCCAAGAGACCCAGTACTTC. It codes for CSASPSVPQETQYF. The rearrangement uses TRBV20-1 and TRBJ2-5; weak D call: TRBD2 (6 bases). The CDR3 totals 14 residues. V was trimmed by 3 bases and J by 1 base, leaving 12 bases between them. The germline V gene has CDR1 DFQATT and CDR2 SNEGSKA (reference sequence).

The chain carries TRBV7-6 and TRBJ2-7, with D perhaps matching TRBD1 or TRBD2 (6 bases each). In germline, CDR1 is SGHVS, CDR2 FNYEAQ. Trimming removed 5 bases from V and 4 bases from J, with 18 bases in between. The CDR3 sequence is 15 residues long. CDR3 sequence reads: CASSPRGARVYEQYF. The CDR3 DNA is TGTGCCAGCAGCCCGAGGGGGGCTAGAGTTTACGAGCAGTACTTC. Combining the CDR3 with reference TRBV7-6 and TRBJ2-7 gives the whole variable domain GAGVSQSPRYKVTKRGQDVALRCDPISGHVSLYWYRQALGQGPEFLTYFNYEAQQDKSGLPNDRFSAERPEGSISTLTIQRTEQRDSAMYRCASSPRGARVYEQYFGPGTRLTVT.

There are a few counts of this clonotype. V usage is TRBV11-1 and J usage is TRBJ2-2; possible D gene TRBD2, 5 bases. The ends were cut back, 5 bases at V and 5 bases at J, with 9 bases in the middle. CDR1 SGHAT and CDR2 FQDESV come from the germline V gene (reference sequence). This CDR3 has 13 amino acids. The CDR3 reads CASSRGMTGELFF. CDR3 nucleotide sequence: TGTGCCAGCAGCCGAGGGATGACCGGGGAGCTGTTTTTT.

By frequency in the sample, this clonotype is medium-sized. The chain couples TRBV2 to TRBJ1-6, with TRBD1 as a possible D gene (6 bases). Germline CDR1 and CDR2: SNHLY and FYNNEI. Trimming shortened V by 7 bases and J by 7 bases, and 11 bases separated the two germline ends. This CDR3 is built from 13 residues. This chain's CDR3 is CASKHRENSPLHF. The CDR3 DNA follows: TGTGCCAGCAAGCACAGGGAAAATTCACCCCTCCACTTT.

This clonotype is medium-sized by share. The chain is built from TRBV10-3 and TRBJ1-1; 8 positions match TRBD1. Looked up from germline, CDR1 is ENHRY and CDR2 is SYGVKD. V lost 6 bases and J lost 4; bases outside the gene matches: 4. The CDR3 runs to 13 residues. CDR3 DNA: TGTGCCATCAGGGACAGGGAGGGCACTGAAGCTTTCTTT. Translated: CAIRDREGTEAFF.

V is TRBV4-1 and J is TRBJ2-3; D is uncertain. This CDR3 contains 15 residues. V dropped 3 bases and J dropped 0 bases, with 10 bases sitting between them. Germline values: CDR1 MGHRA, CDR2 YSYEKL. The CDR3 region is CASSHDGLSTDTQYF. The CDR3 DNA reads TGCGCCAGCAGCCATGACGGTCTGAGCACAGATACGCAGTATTTT.

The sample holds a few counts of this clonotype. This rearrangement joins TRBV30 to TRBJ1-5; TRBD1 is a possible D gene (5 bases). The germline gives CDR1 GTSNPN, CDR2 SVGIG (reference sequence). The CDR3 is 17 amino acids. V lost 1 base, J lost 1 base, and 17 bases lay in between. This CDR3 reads CAWSAGRVRGSNQPQHF. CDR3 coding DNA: TGTGCCTGGAGTGCCGGCAGGGTCCGAGGGAGCAATCAGCCCCAGCATTTT.

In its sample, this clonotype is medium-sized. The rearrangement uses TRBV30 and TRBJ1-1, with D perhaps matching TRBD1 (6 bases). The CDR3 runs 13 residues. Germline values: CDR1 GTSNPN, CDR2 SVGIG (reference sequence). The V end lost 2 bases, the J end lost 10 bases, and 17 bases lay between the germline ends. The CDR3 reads CAWSPGHGWGAFF. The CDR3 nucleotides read TGTGCCTGGAGTCCGGGACACGGTTGGGGAGCTTTCTTT.

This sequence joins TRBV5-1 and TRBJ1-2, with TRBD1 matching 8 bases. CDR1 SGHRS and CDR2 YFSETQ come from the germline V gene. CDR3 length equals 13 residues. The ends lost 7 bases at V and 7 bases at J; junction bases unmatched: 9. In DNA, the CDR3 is TGCGCCAGCGACCCGACAGGGGTGGGTGGCTACACCTTC. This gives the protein CASDPTGVGGYTF.

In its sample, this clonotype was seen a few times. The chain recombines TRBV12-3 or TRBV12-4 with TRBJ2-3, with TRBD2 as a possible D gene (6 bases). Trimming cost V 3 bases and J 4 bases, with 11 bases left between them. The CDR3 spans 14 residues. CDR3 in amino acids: CASSFAGGADTQYF. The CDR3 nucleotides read TGTGCCAGCAGTTTCGCGGGCGGGGCAGATACGCAGTATTTT.